The clone carrying this TCR delta chain was observed a few times. No antigen is known for it. A read error likely explains why the TCRdb protein, taken from a much larger clone, differs from this DNA's translation at residue 7; the protein shown is translated from the DNA. Bulk repertoires came from Vgamma9/Vdelta2+ or Vdelta2-negative gammadelta T cells flow-sorted from PBMC. This sample was included in a study of γδ T cells in repeated Plasmodium falciparum infection. In the study overall: Each infection was followed by sampling at 21 days, plus baseline and some pre-infection draws. Study findings and constraints: Compared with Australian children, Malian Vdelta2-negative repertoires seemed more clonal, less diverse, less shared. In Vdelta2-negative, largely Vdelta1+, gammadelta repertoires, repeated controlled infections appeared to drive clonal selection waves.

This CDR3 spans 19 amino acids. Germline V gives CDR1 TSWWSYY, CDR2 QGS. V was cut by 1 base and J by 0 bases, with 21 bases left in between. TRG and TRD sequences were obtained from every sorted gammadelta sample. TCRdb re-analyzed the multiplex PCR reads via CATT. The table shows 50,000 to 55,000 delta-chain clones, with roughly 2% occurring only once. Sequenced: gamma-delta T cells from blood. The rearrangement joins TRDV1 to TRDJ1, with D perhaps matching TRDD2 or TRDD3 (5 bases each). TCRdb supplies no J gene; here it was assigned by aligning the nucleotide sequence to germline. This clonotype was obtained from a pool of human donors (malaria-infected and uninfected, not separated). The CDR3, as DNA: TGTGCTCTTGGGGAACCCTACATTAATGCAGGGGGGCACACCGATAAACTCATCTTT. Protein: CALGEPYINAGGHTDKLIF.